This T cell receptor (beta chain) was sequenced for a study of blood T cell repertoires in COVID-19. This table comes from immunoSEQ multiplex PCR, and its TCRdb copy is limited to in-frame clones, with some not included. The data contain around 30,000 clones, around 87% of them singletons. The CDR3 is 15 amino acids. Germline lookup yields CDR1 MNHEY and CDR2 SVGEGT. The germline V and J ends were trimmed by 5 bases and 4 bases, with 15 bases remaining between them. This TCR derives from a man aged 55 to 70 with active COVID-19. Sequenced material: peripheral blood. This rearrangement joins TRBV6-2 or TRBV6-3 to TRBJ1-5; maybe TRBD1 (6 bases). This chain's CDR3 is CASSTGQLRNQPQHF. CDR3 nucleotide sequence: TGTGCCAGCAGTACCGGACAGCTTAGGAATCAGCCCCAGCATTTT.